The 2 T cell receptor beta chains given below trace back to one sample, sequenced in a study of T cells in Graves' hyperthyroidism and ophthalmopathy (dated by TCRdb to between 2018 and 2020). Libraries were prepared through multiplex PCR. The instrument given in TCRdb is Illumina HiSeq 2000. The TCR beta CDR3 regions were amplified from the RNA transcripts. A first-round RT-PCR of the TCR CDR3 used the HTBI primer set with the Qiagen OneStep RT-PCR kit. TCRdb trimmed public reads at Q25 via fastp, called clones via MiXCR and kept in-frame beta chains. When rows share a CDR3 protein, they turn into one entry using the most common DNA and genes. The sample data list 490,000 or so distinct CDR3 sequences, and under 25% of these were observed just once. Together, the top ten hold under 55% of the sample. Sequences were obtained from blood. The receptors come from a woman between 65 and 79 years old with Graves' ophthalmopathy.

This clonotype was seen a handful of times. V is TRBV7-8 and J is TRBJ2-7; 14 bases are a match to TRBD2. The V segment lost 3 bases and the J segment 3 bases; nucleotides outside the gene matches: 10. Germline V gene sequence: CDR1 SGHVS, CDR2 FQNEAQ. There are 18 residues in the CDR3. Here the CDR3 reads CASSFDGLAGGSSYEQYF. DNA for the CDR3: TGTGCCAGCAGCTTCGACGGACTAGCGGGAGGTAGCAGCTACGAGCAGTACTTC.

This clonotype has only a few counts. J is TRBJ2-1 and V is TRBV29-1; TRBD1 matches at 8 bases. The J segment lost 0 bases and the V segment lost 7 bases, leaving 2 bases of the junction unmatched. The CDR3 length is 13 residues. Germline assignment: CDR1 SQVTM and CDR2 ANQGSEA. CDR3 DNA: TGCAGCGGTGGGACAGGCTCCTACAATGAGCAGTTCTTC. Protein sequence: CSGGTGSYNEQFF.